A single sample gave rise to the 5 T cell receptor beta chains below, sequenced in a study of shared clonotypes between healthy human individuals. Libraries were prepared by immunoSEQ multiplex PCR; TCRdb keeps only in-frame clonotypes and omits some of them. The sample holds around 690,000 clones, 90% seen once. Sequencing was done on a sample of memory CD8+ T cells from PBMCs. Subset indicated: CD45RO+ cells pooled with CCR7-negative TemRA cells. All receptors come from a man younger than 35 in good health. Some clones in this sample may be carry-over from other donors' samples.

This clone was seen more than once but under ten times. The chain is built from TRBV5-4 and TRBJ1-2; 7 positions agree with TRBD1. Unmatched junction bases numbered 4, after V lost 5 bases and J lost 3 bases. This CDR3 contains 13 residues. Germline-derived CDR1 and CDR2 are SGHNT and YYREEE (reference sequence). In DNA form, the CDR3 reads TGTGCCAGCAGACCGGGACAGTACTATGGCTACACCTTC. Protein: CASRPGQYYGYTF.

The CDR3 region is CASSPEDNEQFF. The CDR3 DNA reads as TGTGCCAGCAGTCCCGAGGACAATGAGCAGTTCTTC. The genes are TRBV6-6 and TRBJ2-1; D gene ambiguous. This CDR3 has 12 residues. With 5 bases removed from V and 5 bases from J, the gap between germline ends came to 7 bases. From germline, CDR1 is MNHNY and CDR2 SVGAGI (reference sequence).

The chain uses TRBV4-2 and TRBJ1-2; 9 bases line up with TRBD1. The CDR3 totals 14 residues. Unmatched junction bases numbered 2, after V lost 2 bases and J lost 4 bases. Germline-derived CDR1 and CDR2 are LGHNA and YNFKEQ. In DNA, the CDR3 is TGTGCCAGCAGCCAAACAGGGGGCTTCTATGGCTACACCTTC. It specifies CASSQTGGFYGYTF.

The chain joins TRBV28 to TRBJ2-1; no clear D gene. The CDR3 runs to 14 residues. Between the trimmed V and J ends, which lost 5 bases and 7 bases, there was a span of 15 bases. CDR1 is MDHEN, CDR2 SYDVKM, per germline. CDR3 region: CASSPDGPWNEQFF. Written as DNA, the CDR3 is TGTGCCAGCAGTCCCGACGGTCCGTGGAATGAGCAGTTCTTC. The whole variable domain, remainder taken from reference TRBV28 and TRBJ2-1, is DVKVTQSSRYLVKRTGEKVFLECVQDMDHENMFWYRQDPGLGLRLIYFSYDVKMKEKGDIPEGYSVSREKKERFSLILESASTNQTSMYLCASSPDGPWNEQFFGPGTRLTVL.

The chain has TRBV7-6 and TRBJ2-7; 9 bases fit TRBD2. Unmatched junction bases numbered 11, after V lost 4 bases and J lost 7 bases. Germline V gene sequence: CDR1 SGHVS, CDR2 FNYEAQ. This CDR3 region has 15 residues. CDR3: CASSSAGGSSREQYF. CDR3 DNA: TGTGCCAGCAGCTCCGCGGGGGGGTCCTCGAGGGAGCAGTACTTC.